A selection of T cell receptor beta chains follows, all from one sample in a study of blood T cell repertoires in COVID-19. Measured with immunoSEQ multiplex PCR; TCRdb has only the in-frame clones, and not every one. Of some 180,000 clones detected, roughly 79% appear once; the ten largest clones hold 10% to 15%. Sequencing input: peripheral blood. These receptors were taken from a woman older than 75 with COVID-19, enrolled during active disease. Both conserved end residues are part of each CDR3. D genes are given only for firm matches. Clone size is not always given. Where it is, it says once, few, many or a class for expanded clones.

>-|-|TRBV6-2/TRBV6-3|TRBJ2-3
CASSLIQGYPSTDTQYF
TGTGCCAGCAGTCTAATTCAGGGGTATCCTAGCACAGATACGCAGTATTTT
>-|-|TRBV5-1|TRBJ2-7
CASSSRVADPYEQYF
TGCGCCAGCAGCTCTAGAGTAGCGGACCCGTACGAGCAGTACTTC
>once|TRBD1|TRBV27|TRBJ1-2
CASSFGQAYGYTF
TGTGCCAGCAGTTTCGGACAGGCCTATGGCTACACCTTC
>-|TRBD1|TRBV27|TRBJ1-1
CASWTGSEAFF
TGTGCCAGCTGGACAGGGTCTGAAGCTTTCTTT
>-|TRBD1|TRBV5-1|TRBJ1-4
CASSSTGTGGVNEKLFF
TGCGCCAGCAGCTCTACCGGGACAGGGGGCGTAAATGAAAAACTGTTTTTT
>-|-|TRBV6-5|TRBJ1-6
CASGGGYNSPLHF
TGTGCCAGCGGCGGGGGCTATAATTCACCCCTCCACTTT
>-|-|TRBV7-9|TRBJ2-1
CASSLAGGRKQFF
TGTGCCAGCAGCTTAGCGGGGGGGCGCAAGCAGTTCTTC
>-|TRBD2|TRBV28|TRBJ2-2
CASRAGGPTGELFF
TGTGCCAGCCGAGCGGGAGGTCCGACCGGGGAGCTGTTTTTT
>-|-|TRBV2|TRBJ1-4
CASSAYTGGYEKLFF
TGTGCCAGCAGTGCCTACACCGGAGGTTACGAAAAACTGTTTTTT
>-|-|TRBV2|TRBJ1-1
CASSRDWNTEAFF
TGTGCCAGCAGTCGGGACTGGAACACTGAAGCTTTCTTT